Detailed here is one T cell receptor (beta chain). The antigen is undetermined. The data were taken from a study of OX40 agonist ivuxolimab in advanced cancers. Study-wide background: Dose-escalation cases comprised hepatocellular carcinoma, melanoma, renal cell or head and neck cancer. Mean age roughly 65 years, range 23 to 79; 82.7% male. Three patients had partial responses: one hepatocellular carcinoma, two cutaneous melanoma.

CDR3 size: 13 residues. Germline CDR1 SNHLY, CDR2 FYNNEI. Assay used: immunoSEQ multiplex PCR; TCRdb lists only in-frame clones, some missing. This sample yields about 86,000 clones, of which 87% are seen a single time; 1.3% to 1.5% belongs to the top ten. The study's findings and limits: Expanded clones tended on average to be more numerous among CD8+ T cells than CD4+.

The J gene is TRBJ1-1, the V gene TRBV2, with 8 nucleotides matching TRBD1. The receptor's source is an adult with an advanced solid tumor such as melanoma, head and neck, liver or kidney cancer. The sample in question was CD4+ or CD8+ T cells sorted from blood, obtained in a trial of the OX40 agonist ivuxolimab. The CDR3 DNA reads as TGTGCTGACGACAGGGGTTTGGACACTGAAGCTTTCTTT. This encodes CADDRGLDTEAFF.